The entry below describes one TCR beta chain. Per germline, CDR1 SEHNR and CDR2 FQNEAQ (reference sequence). The V and J ends lost 4 bases and 4 bases respectively, with 16 bases between them. This CDR3 has 15 residues. Data came from immunoSEQ multiplex PCR; TCRdb stores just in-frame clones and leaves some out. The sample holds 200,000 or so clones, less than 90% seen once. The data belong to a study of blood T cell repertoires in COVID-19. Study context: In each case, the material was cDNA or gDNA derived from T cells, B-cell-depleted T cells, or PBMCs.

This sequence originates from a woman aged 50 to 65 with acute or convalescent COVID-19. The V and J genes are TRBV7-9 and TRBJ1-2; tentative D call: TRBD1 (6 bases). Sequencing was performed on peripheral blood. This CDR3 is CASSSTGLGSYGYTF. The CDR3 DNA is TGTGCCAGCAGCTCAACAGGGTTGGGGAGCTATGGCTACACCTTC.